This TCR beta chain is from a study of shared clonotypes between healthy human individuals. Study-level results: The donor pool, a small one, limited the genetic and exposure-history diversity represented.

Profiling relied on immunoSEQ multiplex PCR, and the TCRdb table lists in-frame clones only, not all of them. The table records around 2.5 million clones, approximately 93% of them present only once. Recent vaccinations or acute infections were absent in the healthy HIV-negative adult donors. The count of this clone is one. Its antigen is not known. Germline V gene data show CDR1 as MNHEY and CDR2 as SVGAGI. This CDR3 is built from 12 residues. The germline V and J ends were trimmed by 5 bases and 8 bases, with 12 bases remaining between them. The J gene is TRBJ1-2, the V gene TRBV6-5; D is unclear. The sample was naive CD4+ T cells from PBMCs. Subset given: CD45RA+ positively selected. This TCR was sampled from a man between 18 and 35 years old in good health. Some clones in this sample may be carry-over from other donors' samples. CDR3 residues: CASSTGRAGYTF. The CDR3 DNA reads TGTGCCAGCAGTACCGGACGGGCGGGCTACACCTTC.